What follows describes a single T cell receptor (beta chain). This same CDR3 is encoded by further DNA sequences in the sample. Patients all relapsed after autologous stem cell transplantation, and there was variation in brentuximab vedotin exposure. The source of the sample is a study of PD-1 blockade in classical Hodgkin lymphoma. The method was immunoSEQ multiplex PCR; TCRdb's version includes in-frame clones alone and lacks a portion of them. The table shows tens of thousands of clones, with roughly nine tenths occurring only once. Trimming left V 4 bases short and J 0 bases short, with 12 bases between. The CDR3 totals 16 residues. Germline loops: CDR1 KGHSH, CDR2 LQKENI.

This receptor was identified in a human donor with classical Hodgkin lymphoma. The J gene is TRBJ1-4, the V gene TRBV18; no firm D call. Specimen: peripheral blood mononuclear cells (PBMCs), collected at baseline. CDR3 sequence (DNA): TGTGCCAGCTCACAGCGCGGACGGTCAACTAATGAAAAACTGTTTTTT. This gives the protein CASSQRGRSTNEKLFF.